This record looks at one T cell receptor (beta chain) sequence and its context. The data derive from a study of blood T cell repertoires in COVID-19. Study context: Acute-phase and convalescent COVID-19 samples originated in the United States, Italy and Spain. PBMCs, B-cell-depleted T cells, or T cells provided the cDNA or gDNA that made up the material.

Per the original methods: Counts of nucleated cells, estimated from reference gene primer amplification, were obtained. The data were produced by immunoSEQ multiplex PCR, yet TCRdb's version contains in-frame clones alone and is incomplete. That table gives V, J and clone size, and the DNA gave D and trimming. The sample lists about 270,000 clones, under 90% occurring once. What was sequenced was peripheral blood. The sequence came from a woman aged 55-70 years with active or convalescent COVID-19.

The CDR3 sequence is CASSDQLAGANEQFF. Written as DNA, the CDR3 is TGTGCCAGCAGTGACCAGCTAGCGGGGGCCAATGAGCAGTTCTTC. The chain has TRBV6-4 and TRBJ2-1; TRBD2 matches at 10 bases. CDR3 length: 15 residues. CDR1 and CDR2 (germline): MRHNA, SNTAGT. After removal of 2 bases from V and 6 bases from J, the junction contained 4 bases not matched to a gene.